Described below is a single T cell receptor (beta chain) sequence and its context. Antigen: not known. Looked up from germline, CDR1 is SGHTA and CDR2 is FQGTGA. J was trimmed by 2 bases and V by 4 bases; bases with no gene match: 4. This CDR3 comprises 17 residues. This entry belongs to a study of T cell responses to AZD1222 COVID-19 vaccine. General observations from the study: The CD4 TCRs associated with vaccination extended across spike and predominated at 160-218 and 743-854.

Sequenced by immunoSEQ multiplex PCR; TCRdb stores in-frame clones only, minus some. The table includes around 190,000 clones, just over 85% detected once. The gene calls are TRBV7-3 and TRBJ2-3, with 15 bases matching TRBD2. This TCR derives from an adult who received the AZD1222 COVID-19 vaccine. Material: peripheral blood, obtained 28 days after the second AZD1222 dose. The CDR3 sequence is CASSSRTSGGATDTQYF. The CDR3 DNA is TGTGCCAGCAGCTCTCGGACTAGCGGGGGGGCCACAGATACGCAGTATTTT.